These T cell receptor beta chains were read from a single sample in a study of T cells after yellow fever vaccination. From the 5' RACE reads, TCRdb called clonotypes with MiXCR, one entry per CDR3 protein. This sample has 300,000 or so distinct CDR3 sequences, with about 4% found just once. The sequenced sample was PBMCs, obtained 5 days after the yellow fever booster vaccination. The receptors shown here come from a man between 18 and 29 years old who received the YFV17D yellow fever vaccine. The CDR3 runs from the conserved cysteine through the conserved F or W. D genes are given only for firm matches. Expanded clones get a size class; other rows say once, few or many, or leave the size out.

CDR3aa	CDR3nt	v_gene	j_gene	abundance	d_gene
CASSHKPGEWTQYF	TGCGCCAGCAGCCACAAACCGGGAGAATGGACCCAGTACTTC	TRBV4-1	TRBJ2-5	-	-
CASGLSGTSGARWDTGELFF	TGTGCTAGTGGTTTGTCCGGGACTAGCGGGGCGAGATGGGACACCGGGGAGCTGTTTTTT	TRBV12-5	TRBJ2-2	many	TRBD2
CASSVRTGNTGELFF	TGTGCCAGCAGCGTTCGGACCGGGAACACCGGGGAGCTGTTTTTT	TRBV3-1	TRBJ2-2	few	-
CSARLAGGPGDTQYF	TGCAGTGCTCGATTAGCGGGGGGGCCCGGAGATACGCAGTATTTT	TRBV20-1	TRBJ2-3	few	TRBD2
CASSSWGQASNEKLFF	TGTGCCAGCAGCTCCTGGGGACAGGCTAGTAATGAAAAACTGTTTTTT	TRBV3-1	TRBJ1-4	-	TRBD1
CASSWGGQKLNYGYTF	TGCGCCAGCAGCTGGGGGGGACAGAAGCTTAACTATGGCTACACCTTC	TRBV5-1	TRBJ1-2	few	TRBD1
CASSMGQGTYNSPLHF	TGTGCCAGTAGTATGGGACAGGGGACCTATAATTCACCCCTCCACTTT	TRBV19	TRBJ1-6	few	TRBD1
CASSLKVNTEAFF	TGTGCCAGCAGCTTGAAGGTGAACACTGAAGCTTTCTTT	TRBV5-6	TRBJ1-1	few	-
CSVIGHTVYGYTF	TGCAGCGTTATTGGACACACCGTGTATGGCTACACCTTC	TRBV29-1	TRBJ1-2	-	-
CASSLGRINSPLHF	TGCGCCAGCAGCTTGGGACGGATCAATTCACCCCTCCACTTT	TRBV5-1	TRBJ1-6	few	-
CASSQRDNEQFF	TGTGCCAGCAGCCAACGAGACAATGAGCAGTTCTTC	TRBV7-9	TRBJ2-1	-	-
CASNGQGPYTGELFF	TGTGCCAGCAACGGACAGGGGCCCTACACCGGGGAGCTGTTTTTT	TRBV2	TRBJ2-2	few	TRBD1
CASSFLANQETQYF	TGTGCCAGCAGTTTCCTAGCGAACCAAGAGACCCAGTACTTC	TRBV28	TRBJ2-5	many	-
CSVTKGTGELFF	TGCAGCGTGACAAAGGGGACCGGGGAGCTGTTTTTT	TRBV29-1	TRBJ2-2	-	-
CASSFQRGVRDTQYF	TGTGCCAGCAGCTTTCAGCGGGGGGTGCGGGATACGCAGTATTTT	TRBV7-8	TRBJ2-3	few	TRBD2
CASSQGGGQTQYF	TGTGCCAGCAGCCAAGGCGGGGGGCAAACGCAGTATTTT	TRBV3-1	TRBJ2-3	-	TRBD2
CASRAGEKQYF	TGTGCCAGCAGGGCCGGGGAGAAGCAGTACTTC	TRBV6-5	TRBJ2-7	few	-
CASSSPPGLAFTDTQYF	TGCGCCAGCAGCTCCCCCCCGGGGCTAGCTTTCACAGATACGCAGTATTTT	TRBV5-1	TRBJ2-3	few	-
CASSGYTAMGLDEQFF	TGTGCCAGCAGTGGCTATACGGCCATGGGGCTCGATGAGCAGTTCTTC	TRBV6-5	TRBJ2-1	-	-
CASSQGSDRAFF	TGTGCCAGCAGCCAAGGGTCGGACAGAGCTTTCTTT	TRBV3-1	TRBJ1-1	-	-
CASSFLAGDTQYF	TGTGCCAGCAGCTTCCTTGCGGGAGATACGCAGTATTTT	TRBV5-6	TRBJ2-3	few	-
CASSDTGLRYTEAFF	TGTGCCAGCAGTGACACAGGGCTGAGGTACACTGAAGCTTTCTTT	TRBV12-3/TRBV12-4	TRBJ1-1	many	-
CASSLSPGETQYF	TGTGCCAGCAGCTTAAGCCCGGGGGAGACCCAGTACTTC	TRBV7-2	TRBJ2-5	-	-
CSARDAGGALSYNEQFF	TGCAGTGCTAGAGATGCCGGGGGGGCCCTCAGTTACAATGAGCAGTTCTTC	TRBV20-1	TRBJ2-1	many	TRBD2
CTSSQDYYGSAIYEQYF	TGCACCAGCAGCCAAGATTATTACGGGTCGGCAATCTACGAGCAGTACTTC	TRBV4-1	TRBJ2-7	-	-
CASSTEKGFHTEAFF	TGTGCCAGCAGCACCGAAAAGGGCTTCCACACTGAAGCTTTCTTT	TRBV7-2	TRBJ1-1	-	-
CSAGRDNTDTQYF	TGCAGCGCTGGAAGGGACAACACAGATACGCAGTATTTT	TRBV29-1	TRBJ2-3	few	-
CASSLVSGHNEQFF	TGTGCCAGCAGCTTAGTTAGCGGTCACAATGAGCAGTTCTTC	TRBV7-9	TRBJ2-1	many	-
CASSFYFWGDRGSQPQHF	TGTGCTAGCAGCTTTTATTTTTGGGGGGACCGAGGTAGTCAGCCCCAGCATTTT	TRBV7-7	TRBJ1-5	-	-
CASSPYSGGAGGIQYF	TGTGCCAGCAGTCCCTACTCAGGGGGCGCCGGTGGCATTCAGTACTTC	TRBV27	TRBJ2-4	many	TRBD1
CASTDGQFSGNTIYF	TGTGCCAGCACCGACGGACAATTCTCTGGAAACACCATATATTTT	TRBV12-3/TRBV12-4	TRBJ1-3	many	-
CAASRDRGWYGYTF	TGTGCCGCCTCCCGGGACAGGGGGTGGTATGGCTACACCTTC	TRBV30	TRBJ1-2	-	TRBD1
CASGLVIRGNTGELFF	TGTGCTAGTGGTTTGGTAATTAGGGGGAACACCGGGGAGCTGTTTTTT	TRBV12-5	TRBJ2-2	-	-
CAIRGDRGAGYEQYF	TGTGCCATCAGGGGAGACCGGGGGGCGGGATACGAGCAGTACTTC	TRBV7-9	TRBJ2-7	few	-
CASSLDSTDTQYF	TGTGCCAGCAGCTTGGACAGCACAGATACGCAGTATTTT	TRBV7-9	TRBJ2-3	many	-
CASSSLGARSNQYF	TGTGCCAGCAGCTCCCTAGGGGCTCGGAGCAACCAGTACTTC	TRBV7-2	TRBJ2-5	-	-
CASSHNSDGYTF	TGTGCCAGCAGCCACAACAGCGATGGCTACACCTTC	TRBV6-2/TRBV6-3	TRBJ1-2	few	-
CASSKRDRRPFSYGYTF	TGTGCCAGCAGTAAACGGGACAGACGACCCTTTAGCTATGGCTACACCTTC	TRBV28	TRBJ1-2	-	TRBD1
CASSVDALRDIQYF	TGTGCCAGCAGCGTAGATGCCCTGAGGGACATTCAGTACTTC	TRBV9	TRBJ2-4	many	-
CASSLITGGQETQYF	TGCGCCAGCAGCTTGATTACAGGGGGTCAAGAGACCCAGTACTTC	TRBV5-1	TRBJ2-5	-	TRBD1
CASSGLGGMNTEAFF	TGTGCCAGCAGCGGACTGGGGGGTATGAACACTGAAGCTTTCTTT	TRBV9	TRBJ1-1	-	-
CASSPSGGDTEAFF	TGTGCCAGCAGCCCATCCGGTGGGGACACTGAAGCTTTCTTT	TRBV7-9	TRBJ1-1	few	-
CASSYPKSLDTQYF	TGTGCCAGCAGTTACCCTAAGTCACTGGATACGCAGTATTTT	TRBV6-6	TRBJ2-3	-	-
CASSLDYSETQYF	TGTGCCAGCAGCTTAGACTATAGCGAGACCCAGTACTTC	TRBV7-2	TRBJ2-5	many	-
CASTEYRAPYAPLHF	TGTGCCAGCACCGAATACCGGGCCCCCTACGCCCCCCTCCACTTT	TRBV5-5	TRBJ1-6	many	-
CASGPQGNSNQPQHF	TGTGCCAGCGGACCACAGGGAAATAGCAATCAGCCCCAGCATTTT	TRBV2	TRBJ1-5	many	-
CASSLVGGVYNEQFF	TGCGCCAGCAGCTTGGTCGGGGGGGTCTACAATGAGCAGTTCTTC	TRBV5-1	TRBJ2-1	few	TRBD2